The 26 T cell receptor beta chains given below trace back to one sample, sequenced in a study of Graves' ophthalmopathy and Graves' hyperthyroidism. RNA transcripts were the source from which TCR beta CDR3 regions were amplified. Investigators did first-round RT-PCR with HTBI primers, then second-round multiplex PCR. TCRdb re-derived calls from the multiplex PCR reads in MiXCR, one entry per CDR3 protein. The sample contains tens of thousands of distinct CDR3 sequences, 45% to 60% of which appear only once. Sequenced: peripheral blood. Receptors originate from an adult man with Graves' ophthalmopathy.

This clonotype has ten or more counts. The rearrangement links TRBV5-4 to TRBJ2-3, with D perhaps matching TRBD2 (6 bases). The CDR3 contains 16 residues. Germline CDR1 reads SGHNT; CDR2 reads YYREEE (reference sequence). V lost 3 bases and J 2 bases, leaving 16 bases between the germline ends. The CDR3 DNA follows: TGTGCCAGCAGCTCCCCTACGGGACTCTCCACAGATACGCAGTATTTT. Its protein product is CASSSPTGLSTDTQYF.

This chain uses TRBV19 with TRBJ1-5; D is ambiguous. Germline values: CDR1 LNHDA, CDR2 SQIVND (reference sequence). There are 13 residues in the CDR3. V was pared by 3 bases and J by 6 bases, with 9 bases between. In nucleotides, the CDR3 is TGTGCCAGTAGTATCCAGGACGGTCAGCCCCAGCATTTT. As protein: CASSIQDGQPQHF.

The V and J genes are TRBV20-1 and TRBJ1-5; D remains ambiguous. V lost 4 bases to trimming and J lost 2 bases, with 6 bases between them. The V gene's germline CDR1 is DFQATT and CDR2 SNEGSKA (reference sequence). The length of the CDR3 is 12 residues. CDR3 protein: CSATRRNQPQHF. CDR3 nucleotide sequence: TGCAGTGCTACCAGGCGCAATCAGCCCCAGCATTTT.

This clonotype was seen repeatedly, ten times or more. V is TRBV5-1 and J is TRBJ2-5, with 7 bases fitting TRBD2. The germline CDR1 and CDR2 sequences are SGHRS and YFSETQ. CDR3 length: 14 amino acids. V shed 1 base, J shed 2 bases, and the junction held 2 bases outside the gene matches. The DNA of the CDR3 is TGCGCCAGCAGCTTGCTAGCGGAACAAGAGACCCAGTACTTC. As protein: CASSLLAEQETQYF.

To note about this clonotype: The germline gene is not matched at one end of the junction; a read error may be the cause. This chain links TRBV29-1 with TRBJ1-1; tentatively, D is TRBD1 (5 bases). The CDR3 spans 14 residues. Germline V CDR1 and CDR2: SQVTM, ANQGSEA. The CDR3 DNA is TGCTGCGTGGCGGGACGGATGACGAACACTGAAGCTTTCTTT. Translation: CCVAGRMTNTEAFF.

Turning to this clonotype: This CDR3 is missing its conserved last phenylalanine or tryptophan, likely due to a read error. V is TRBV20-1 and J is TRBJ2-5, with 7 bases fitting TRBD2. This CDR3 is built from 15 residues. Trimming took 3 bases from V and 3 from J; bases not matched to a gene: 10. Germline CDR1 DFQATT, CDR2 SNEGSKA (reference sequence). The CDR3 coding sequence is TGCAGTGCTAGGTTGGGTGGCGGGAGAGAAGAGACCCAGTACCTC. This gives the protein CSARLGGGREETQYL.

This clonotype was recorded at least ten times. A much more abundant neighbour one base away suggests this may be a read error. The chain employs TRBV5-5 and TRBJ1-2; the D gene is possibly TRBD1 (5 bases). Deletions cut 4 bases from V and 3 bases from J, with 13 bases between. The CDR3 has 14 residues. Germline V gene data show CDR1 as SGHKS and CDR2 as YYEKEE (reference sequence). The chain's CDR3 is CASSEGTGDYGYTF. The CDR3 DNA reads TGTGCCAGCAGCGAGGGAACAGGAGACTATGGCTACACCTTC.

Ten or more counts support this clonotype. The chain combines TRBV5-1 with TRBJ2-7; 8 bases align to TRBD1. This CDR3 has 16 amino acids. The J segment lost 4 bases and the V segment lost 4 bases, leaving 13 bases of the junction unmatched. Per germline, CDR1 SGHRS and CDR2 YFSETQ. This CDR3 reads CASSLSADRAPYEQYF. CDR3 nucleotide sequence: TGCGCCAGCAGCCTAAGTGCGGACAGGGCGCCATACGAGCAGTACTTC.

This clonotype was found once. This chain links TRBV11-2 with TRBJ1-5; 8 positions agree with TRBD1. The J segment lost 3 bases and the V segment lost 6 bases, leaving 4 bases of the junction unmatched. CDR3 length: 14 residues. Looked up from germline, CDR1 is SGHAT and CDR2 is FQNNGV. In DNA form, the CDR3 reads TGTGCCAGCAGTAGGACAGGGAACAATCAGCCCCAGCATTTT. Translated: CASSRTGNNQPQHF.

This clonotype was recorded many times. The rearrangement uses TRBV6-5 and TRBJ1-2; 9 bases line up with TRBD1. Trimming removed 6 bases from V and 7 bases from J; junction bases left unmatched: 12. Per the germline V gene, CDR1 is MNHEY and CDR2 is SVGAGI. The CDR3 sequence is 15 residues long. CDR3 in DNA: TGTGCCAGCAGAGGGACAGGGTCCCTTGCGGGTGGCTACACCTTC. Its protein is CASRGTGSLAGGYTF.

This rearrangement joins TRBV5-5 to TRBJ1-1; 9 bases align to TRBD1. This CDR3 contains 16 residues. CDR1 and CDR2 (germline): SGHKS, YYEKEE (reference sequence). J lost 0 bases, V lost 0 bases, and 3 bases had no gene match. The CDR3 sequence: CASSLARTGVNTEAFF. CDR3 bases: TGTGCCAGCAGCTTGGCGCGGACAGGGGTGAACACTGAAGCTTTCTTT.

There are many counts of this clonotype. The CDR3 here is CASRPSGGAGPYNEQFF. CDR3 bases: TGTGCCAGCAGGCCATCGGGGGGAGCGGGCCCATACAATGAGCAGTTCTTC. The rearrangement joins TRBV2 to TRBJ2-1; TRBD2 matches at 7 bases. CDR3 length: 17 amino acids. The V gene's germline CDR1 is SNHLY and CDR2 FYNNEI. After removal of 6 bases from V and 4 bases from J, the junction contained 15 bases not matched to a gene.

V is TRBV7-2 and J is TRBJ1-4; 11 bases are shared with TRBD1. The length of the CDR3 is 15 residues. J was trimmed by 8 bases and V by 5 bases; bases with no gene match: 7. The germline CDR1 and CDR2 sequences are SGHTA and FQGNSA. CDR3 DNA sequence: TGTGCCAGCAGCCCAAGGGGACAGGGGGGCGAAAAACTGTTTTTT. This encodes CASSPRGQGGEKLFF.

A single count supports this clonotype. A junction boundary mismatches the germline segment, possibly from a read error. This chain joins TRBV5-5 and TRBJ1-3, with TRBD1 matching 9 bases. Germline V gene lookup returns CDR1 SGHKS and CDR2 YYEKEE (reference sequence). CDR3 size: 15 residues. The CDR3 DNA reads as TGTGCCAGCAGCTTGGCGGGACAGGGCCGAAACGCCATATATTTT. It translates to CASSLAGQGRNAIYF.

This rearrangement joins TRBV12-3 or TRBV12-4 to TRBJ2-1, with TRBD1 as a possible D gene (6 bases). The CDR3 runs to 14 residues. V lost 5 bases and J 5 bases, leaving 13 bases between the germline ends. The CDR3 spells CASSPDRRDNEQFF. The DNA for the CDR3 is TGTGCCAGCAGTCCCGACAGGAGAGACAATGAGCAGTTCTTC.

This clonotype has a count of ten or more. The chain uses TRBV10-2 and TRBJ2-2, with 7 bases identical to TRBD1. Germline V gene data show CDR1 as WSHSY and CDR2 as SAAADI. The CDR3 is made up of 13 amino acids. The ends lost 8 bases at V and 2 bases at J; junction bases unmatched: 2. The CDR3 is CASRDSNTGELFF. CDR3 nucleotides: TGCGCCAGCCGGGACAGCAACACCGGGGAGCTGTTTTTT.

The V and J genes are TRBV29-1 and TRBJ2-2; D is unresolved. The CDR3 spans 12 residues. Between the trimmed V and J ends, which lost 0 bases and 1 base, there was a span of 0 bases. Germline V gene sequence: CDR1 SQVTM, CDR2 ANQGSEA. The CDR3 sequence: CSVEENTGELFF. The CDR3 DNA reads TGCAGCGTTGAAGAGAACACCGGGGAGCTGTTTTTT.

CDR3 protein: CSVGDLGAGPYNEQFF. DNA of the CDR3: TGCAGCGTGGGCGACTTAGGAGCGGGCCCCTACAATGAGCAGTTCTTC. This sequence joins TRBV29-1 and TRBJ2-1, with a tentative D call TRBD2 (6 bases). The germline gives CDR1 SQVTM, CDR2 ANQGSEA. Trimming took off 6 bases at V and 2 bases at J, with 20 bases between the two ends. The CDR3 is 16 amino acids.

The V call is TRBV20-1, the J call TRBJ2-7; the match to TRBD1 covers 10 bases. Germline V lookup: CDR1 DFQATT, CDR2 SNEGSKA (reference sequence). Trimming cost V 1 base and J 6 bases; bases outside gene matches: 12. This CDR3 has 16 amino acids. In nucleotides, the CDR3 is TGCAGTGCTAGAGTCTTGGGGACAGGGGACTACTCCGAGCAGTACTTC. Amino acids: CSARVLGTGDYSEQYF.

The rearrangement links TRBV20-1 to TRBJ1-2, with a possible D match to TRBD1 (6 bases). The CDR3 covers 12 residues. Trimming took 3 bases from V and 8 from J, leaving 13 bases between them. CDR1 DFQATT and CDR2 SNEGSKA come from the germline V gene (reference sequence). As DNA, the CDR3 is TGCAGTGCTAGGCACAGGGCCGGGGGCTACACCTTC. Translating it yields CSARHRAGGYTF.

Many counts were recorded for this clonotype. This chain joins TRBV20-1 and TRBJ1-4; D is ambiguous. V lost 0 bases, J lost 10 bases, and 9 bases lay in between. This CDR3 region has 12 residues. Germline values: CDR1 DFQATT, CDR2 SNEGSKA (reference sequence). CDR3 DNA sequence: TGCAGTGCTAGAGATGGCCCGGGAAAACTGTTTTTT. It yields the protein CSARDGPGKLFF.

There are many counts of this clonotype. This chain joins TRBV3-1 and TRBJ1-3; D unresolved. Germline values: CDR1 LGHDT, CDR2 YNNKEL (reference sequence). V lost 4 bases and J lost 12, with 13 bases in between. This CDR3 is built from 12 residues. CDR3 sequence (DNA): TGTGCCAGCAGCCCATTGACAAATCGCATATATTTT. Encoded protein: CASSPLTNRIYF. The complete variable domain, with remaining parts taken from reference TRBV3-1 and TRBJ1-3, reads DTAVSQTPKYLVTQMGNDKSIKCEQNLGHDTMYWYKQDSKKFLKIMFSYNNKELIINETVPNRFSPKSPDKAHLNLHINSLELGDSAVYFCASSPLTNRIYFGEGSWLTVV.

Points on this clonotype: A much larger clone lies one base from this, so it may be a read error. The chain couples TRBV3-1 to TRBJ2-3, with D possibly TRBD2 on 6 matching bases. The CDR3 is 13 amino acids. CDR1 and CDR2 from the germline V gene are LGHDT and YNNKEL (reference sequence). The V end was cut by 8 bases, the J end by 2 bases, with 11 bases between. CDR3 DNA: TGTGCCAGCGCGCGGGGTACCACAGATACGCAGTATTTT. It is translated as CASARGTTDTQYF.

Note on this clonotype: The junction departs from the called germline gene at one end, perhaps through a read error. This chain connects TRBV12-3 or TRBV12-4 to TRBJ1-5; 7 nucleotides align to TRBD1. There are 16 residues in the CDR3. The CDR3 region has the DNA TGTGTCAGCAGTTTAGGGGGCAGGGGATTTAGCCAGCCCCAGCGTTTT. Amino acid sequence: CVSSLGGRGFSQPQRF.

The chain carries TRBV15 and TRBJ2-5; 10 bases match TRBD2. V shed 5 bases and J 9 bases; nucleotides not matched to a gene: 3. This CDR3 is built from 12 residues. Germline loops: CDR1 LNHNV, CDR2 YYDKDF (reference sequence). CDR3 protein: CATSALAGSQYF. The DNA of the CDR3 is TGTGCCACCAGCGCACTAGCGGGGTCCCAGTACTTC.

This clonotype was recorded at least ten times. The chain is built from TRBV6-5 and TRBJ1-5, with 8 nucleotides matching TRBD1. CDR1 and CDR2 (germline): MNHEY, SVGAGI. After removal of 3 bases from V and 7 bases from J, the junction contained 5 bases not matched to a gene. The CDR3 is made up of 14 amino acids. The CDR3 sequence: CASSYGQGAQPQHF. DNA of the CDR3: TGTGCCAGCAGTTATGGCCAGGGGGCGCAGCCCCAGCATTTT.